The entry below describes one T cell receptor beta chain. Germline lookup yields CDR1 MDHEN and CDR2 SYDVKM. CDR3 length equals 12 residues. With 8 bases removed from V and 10 bases from J, the gap between germline ends came to 17 bases. This sample was included in a study of blood T cell repertoires in COVID-19. Looking at the study overall: COVID-19 samples from acute and convalescent phases originated in the United States, Italy and Spain. PBMCs, B-cell-depleted T cells, or T cells provided the cDNA or gDNA that made up the material.

Study processing details: Amplifying reference gene primers gave estimates of nucleated cell counts. Sequencing was performed with immunoSEQ multiplex PCR; in TCRdb, only in-frame clones are kept and a portion is missing. V and J calls and clone size follow that table, whereas D and trimming were derived from the DNA. The sample lists about 190,000 clones; 90% were seen once. The sequenced sample was peripheral blood. The TCR comes from a man aged 50-59 years with acute or convalescent COVID-19. The V and J genes are TRBV28 and TRBJ1-1; possibly TRBD1 for D (5 bases). The CDR3 spells CASARQPLAAFF. The CDR3 region has the DNA TGTGCCAGCGCCCGACAGCCCCTTGCAGCTTTCTTT.